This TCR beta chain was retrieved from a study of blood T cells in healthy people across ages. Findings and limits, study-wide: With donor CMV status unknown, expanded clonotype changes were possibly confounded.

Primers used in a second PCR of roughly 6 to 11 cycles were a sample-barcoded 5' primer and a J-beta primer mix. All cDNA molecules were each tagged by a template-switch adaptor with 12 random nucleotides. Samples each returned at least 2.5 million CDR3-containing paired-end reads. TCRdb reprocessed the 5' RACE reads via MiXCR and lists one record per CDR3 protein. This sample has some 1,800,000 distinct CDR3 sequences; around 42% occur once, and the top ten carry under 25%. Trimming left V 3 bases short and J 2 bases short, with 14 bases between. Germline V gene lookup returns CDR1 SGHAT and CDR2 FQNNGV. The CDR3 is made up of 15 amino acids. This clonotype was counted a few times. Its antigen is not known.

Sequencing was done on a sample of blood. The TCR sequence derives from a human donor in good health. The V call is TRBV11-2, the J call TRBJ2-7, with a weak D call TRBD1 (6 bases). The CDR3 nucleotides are TGTGCCAGCAGCTTCACAGGGTATCGGGCCTACGAGCAGTACTTC. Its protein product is CASSFTGYRAYEQYF. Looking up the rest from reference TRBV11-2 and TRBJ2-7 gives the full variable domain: EAGVAQSPRYKIIEKRQSVAFWCNPISGHATLYWYQQILGQGPKLLIQFQNNGVVDDSQLPKDRFSAERLKGVDSTLKIQPAKLEDSAVYLCASSFTGYRAYEQYFGPGTRLTVT.